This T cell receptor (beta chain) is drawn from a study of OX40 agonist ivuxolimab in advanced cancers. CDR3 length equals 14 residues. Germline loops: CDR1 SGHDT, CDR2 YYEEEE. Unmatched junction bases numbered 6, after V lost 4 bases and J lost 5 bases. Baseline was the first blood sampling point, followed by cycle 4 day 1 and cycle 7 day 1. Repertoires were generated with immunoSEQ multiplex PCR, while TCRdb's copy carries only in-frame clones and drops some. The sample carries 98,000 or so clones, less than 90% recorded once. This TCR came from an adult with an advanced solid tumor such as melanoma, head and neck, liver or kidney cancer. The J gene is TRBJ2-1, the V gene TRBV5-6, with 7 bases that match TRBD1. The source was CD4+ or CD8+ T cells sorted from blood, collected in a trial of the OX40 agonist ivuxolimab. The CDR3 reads CASSIRDRHNEQFF. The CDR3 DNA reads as TGTGCCAGCAGCATCCGGGACAGACACAATGAGCAGTTCTTC.